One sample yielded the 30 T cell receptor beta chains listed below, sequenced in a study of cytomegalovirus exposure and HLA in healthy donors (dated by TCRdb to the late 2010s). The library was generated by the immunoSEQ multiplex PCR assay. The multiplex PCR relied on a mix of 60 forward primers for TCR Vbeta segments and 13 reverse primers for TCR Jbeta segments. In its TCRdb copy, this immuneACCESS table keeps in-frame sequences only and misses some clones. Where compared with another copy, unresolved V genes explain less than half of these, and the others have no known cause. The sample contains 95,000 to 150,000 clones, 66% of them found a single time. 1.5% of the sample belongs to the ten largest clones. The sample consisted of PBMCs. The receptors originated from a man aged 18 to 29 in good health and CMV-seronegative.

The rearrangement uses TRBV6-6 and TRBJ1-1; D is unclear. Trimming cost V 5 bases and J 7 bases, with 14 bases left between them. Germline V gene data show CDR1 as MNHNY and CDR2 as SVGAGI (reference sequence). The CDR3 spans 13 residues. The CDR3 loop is CASSGGWGGEAFF. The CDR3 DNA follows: TGTGCCAGCAGTGGAGGGTGGGGAGGTGAAGCTTTCTTT.

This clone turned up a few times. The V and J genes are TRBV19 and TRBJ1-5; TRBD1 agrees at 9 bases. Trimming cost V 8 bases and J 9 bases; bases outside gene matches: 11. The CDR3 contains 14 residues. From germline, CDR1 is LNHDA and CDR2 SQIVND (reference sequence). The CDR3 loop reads CASATGQGIGPQHF. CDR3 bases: TGTGCCAGTGCGACCGGACAGGGGATCGGGCCCCAGCATTTT.

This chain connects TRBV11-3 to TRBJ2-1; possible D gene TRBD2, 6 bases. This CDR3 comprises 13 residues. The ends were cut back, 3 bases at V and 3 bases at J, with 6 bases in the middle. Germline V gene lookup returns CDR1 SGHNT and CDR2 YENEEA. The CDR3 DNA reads TGTGCCAGCAGCTTGGAGGGCTACAATGAGCAGTTCTTC. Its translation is CASSLEGYNEQFF.

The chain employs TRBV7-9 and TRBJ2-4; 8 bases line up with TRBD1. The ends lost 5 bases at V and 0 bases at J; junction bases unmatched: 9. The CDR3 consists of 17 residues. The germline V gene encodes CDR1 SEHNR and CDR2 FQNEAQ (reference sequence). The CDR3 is CASSPRTGSGAKNIQYF. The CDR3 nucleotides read TGTGCCAGCAGCCCCCGGACAGGGTCAGGAGCCAAAAACATTCAGTACTTC.

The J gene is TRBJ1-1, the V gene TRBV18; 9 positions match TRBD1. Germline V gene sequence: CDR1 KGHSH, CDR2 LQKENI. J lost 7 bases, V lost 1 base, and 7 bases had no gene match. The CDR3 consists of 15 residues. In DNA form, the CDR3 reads TGTGCCAGCTCACCACGCCGGGGACAGGGTAATGAAGCTTTCTTT. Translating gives CASSPRRGQGNEAFF.

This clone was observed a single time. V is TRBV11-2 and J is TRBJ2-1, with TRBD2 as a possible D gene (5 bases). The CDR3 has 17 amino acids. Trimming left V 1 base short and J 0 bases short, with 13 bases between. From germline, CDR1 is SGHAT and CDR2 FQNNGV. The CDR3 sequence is CASSLVLPGSSYNEQFF. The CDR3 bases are TGTGCCAGCAGCTTAGTTCTCCCGGGAAGCTCCTACAATGAGCAGTTCTTC.

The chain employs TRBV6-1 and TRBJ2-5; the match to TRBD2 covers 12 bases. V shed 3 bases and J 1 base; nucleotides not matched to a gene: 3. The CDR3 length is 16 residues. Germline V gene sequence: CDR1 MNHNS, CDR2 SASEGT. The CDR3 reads CASSDSTSGGQETQYF. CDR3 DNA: TGTGCCAGCAGTGATTCGACTAGCGGGGGCCAAGAGACCCAGTACTTC.

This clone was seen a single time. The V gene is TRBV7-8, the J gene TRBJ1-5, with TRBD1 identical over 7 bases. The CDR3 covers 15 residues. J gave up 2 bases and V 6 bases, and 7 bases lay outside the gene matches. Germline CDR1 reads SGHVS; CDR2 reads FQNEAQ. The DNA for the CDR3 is TGTGCCAGCAGTCCGACAGGGACTGGCAATCAGCCCCAGCATTTT. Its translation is CASSPTGTGNQPQHF. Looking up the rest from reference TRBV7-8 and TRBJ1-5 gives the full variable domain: GAGVSQSPRYKVAKRGQDVALRCDPISGHVSLFWYQQALGQGPEFLTYFQNEAQLDKSGLPSDRFFAERPEGSVSTLKIQRTQQEDSAVYLCASSPTGTGNQPQHFGDGTRLSIL.

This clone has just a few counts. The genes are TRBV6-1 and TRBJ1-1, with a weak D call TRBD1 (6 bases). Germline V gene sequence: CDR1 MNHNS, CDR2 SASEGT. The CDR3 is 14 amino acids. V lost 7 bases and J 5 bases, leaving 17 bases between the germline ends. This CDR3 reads CASIVLGGITEAFF. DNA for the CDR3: TGTGCCAGCATTGTGCTAGGGGGAATAACTGAAGCTTTCTTT.

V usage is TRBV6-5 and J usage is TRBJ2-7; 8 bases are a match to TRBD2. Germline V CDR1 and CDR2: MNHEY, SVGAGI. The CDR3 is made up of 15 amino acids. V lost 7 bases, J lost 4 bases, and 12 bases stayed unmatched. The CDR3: CASTPRGGGIYEQYF. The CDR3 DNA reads TGTGCCAGCACCCCTCGGGGGGGAGGAATATACGAGCAGTACTTC.

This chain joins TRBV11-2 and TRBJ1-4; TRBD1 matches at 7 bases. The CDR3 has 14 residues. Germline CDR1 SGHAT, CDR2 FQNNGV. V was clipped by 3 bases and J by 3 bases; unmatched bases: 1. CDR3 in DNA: TGTGCCAGCAGCTTTGACAGGGCTAATGAAAAACTGTTTTTT. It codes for CASSFDRANEKLFF.

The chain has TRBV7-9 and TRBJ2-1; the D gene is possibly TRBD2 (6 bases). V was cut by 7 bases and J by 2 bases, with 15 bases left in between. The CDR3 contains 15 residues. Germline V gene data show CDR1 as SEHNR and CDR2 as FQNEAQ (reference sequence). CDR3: CASTKLASAYNEQFF. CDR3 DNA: TGTGCCAGCACAAAGCTAGCGTCCGCCTACAATGAGCAGTTCTTC.

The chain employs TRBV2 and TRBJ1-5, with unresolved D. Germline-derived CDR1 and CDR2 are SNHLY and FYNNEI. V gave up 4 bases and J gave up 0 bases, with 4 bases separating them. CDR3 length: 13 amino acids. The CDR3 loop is CASSGDSNQPQHF. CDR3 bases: TGTGCCAGCAGTGGAGATAGCAATCAGCCCCAGCATTTT.

The CDR3 spells CASSQGPGLTVMNTEAFF. CDR3 nucleotides: TGTGCCAGCAGCCAGGGGCCTGGGTTGACCGTGATGAACACTGAAGCTTTCTTT. This sequence joins TRBV5-6 and TRBJ1-1; D is possibly TRBD1 (6 bases). Trimming cost V 4 bases and J 0 bases, with 22 bases left between them. Germline loops: CDR1 SGHDT, CDR2 YYEEEE. This CDR3 has 18 residues.

CDR3 sequence (DNA): TGTGCCAGCAGCCCTGTTCCGGGTCCCTGGGGCGGAGCTTTCTTT. The encoded protein is CASSPVPGPWGGAFF. V usage is TRBV6-6 and J usage is TRBJ1-1; possibly TRBD1 for D (5 bases). V was shortened by 6 bases and J by 10 bases, with 24 bases between the two germline ends. Germline assignment: CDR1 MNHNY and CDR2 SVGAGI (reference sequence). CDR3 length: 15 residues.

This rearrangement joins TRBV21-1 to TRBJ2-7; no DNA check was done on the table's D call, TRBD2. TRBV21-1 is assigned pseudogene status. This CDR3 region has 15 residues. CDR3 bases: TGTGCCAGCAGCACCAGCGGACCCCTCTGTTACGAGCAGTACTTC. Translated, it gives CASSTSGPLCYEQYF.

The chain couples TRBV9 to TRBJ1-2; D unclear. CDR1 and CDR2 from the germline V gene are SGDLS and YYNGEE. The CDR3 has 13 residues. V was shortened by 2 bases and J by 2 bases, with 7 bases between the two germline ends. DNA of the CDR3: TGTGCCAGCAGCGTGACGGGAAACTATGGCTACACCTTC. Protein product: CASSVTGNYGYTF. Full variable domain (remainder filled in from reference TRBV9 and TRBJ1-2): DSGVTQTPKHLITATGQRVTLRCSPRSGDLSVYWYQQSLDQGLQFLIQYYNGEERAKGNILERFSAQQFPDLHSELNLSSLELGDSALYFCASSVTGNYGYTFGSGTRLTVV.

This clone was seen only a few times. The CDR3 DNA follows: TGTGCCAGCATTTTTCTAGCGGGGGGGCCATCCGCGGAGACCCAGTACTTC. Its protein is CASIFLAGGPSAETQYF. The J gene is TRBJ2-5, the V gene TRBV5-6; 12 positions match TRBD2. The CDR3 runs 17 residues. With 6 bases clipped from V and 5 bases from J, the junction kept 14 bases outside the gene matches. Germline lookup yields CDR1 SGHDT and CDR2 YYEEEE.

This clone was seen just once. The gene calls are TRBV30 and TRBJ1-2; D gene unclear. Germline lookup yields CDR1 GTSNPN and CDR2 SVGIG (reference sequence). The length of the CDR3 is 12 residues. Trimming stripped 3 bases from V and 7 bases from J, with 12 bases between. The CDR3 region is CAWRRDSSGYTF. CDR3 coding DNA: TGTGCCTGGAGGAGGGATTCGAGTGGCTACACCTTC.

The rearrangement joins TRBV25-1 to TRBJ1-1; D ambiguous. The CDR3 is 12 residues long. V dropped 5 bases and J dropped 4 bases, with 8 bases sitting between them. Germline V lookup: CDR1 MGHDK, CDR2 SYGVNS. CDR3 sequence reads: CASSNEFTEAFF. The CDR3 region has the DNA TGTGCCAGCAGTAACGAGTTCACTGAAGCTTTCTTT.

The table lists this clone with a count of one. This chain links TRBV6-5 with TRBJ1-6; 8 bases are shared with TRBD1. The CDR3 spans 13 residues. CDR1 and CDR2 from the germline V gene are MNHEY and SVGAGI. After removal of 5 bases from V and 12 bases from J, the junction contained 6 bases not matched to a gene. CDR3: CASSADRVRPLHF. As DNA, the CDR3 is TGTGCCAGCAGTGCGGACAGGGTTAGACCCCTCCACTTT.

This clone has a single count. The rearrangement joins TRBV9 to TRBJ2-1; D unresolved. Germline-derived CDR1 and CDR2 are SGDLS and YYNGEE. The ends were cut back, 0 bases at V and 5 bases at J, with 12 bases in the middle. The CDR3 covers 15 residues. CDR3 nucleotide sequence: TGTGCCAGCAGCGTAGAAGCGCTAGGAAACAATGAGCAGTTCTTC. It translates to CASSVEALGNNEQFF.

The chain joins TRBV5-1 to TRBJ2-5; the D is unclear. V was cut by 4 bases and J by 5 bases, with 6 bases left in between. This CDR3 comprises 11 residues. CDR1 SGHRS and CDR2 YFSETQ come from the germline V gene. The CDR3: CASSLSETQYF. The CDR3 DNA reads TGCGCCAGCAGCCTCTCTGAGACCCAGTACTTC.

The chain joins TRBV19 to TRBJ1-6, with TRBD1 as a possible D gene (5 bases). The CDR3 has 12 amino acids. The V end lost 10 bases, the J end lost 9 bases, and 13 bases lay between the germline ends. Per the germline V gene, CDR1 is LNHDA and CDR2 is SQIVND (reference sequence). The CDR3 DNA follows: TGTGCCACCCAGGGAAGGCTTTCACCCCTCCACTTT. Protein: CATQGRLSPLHF.

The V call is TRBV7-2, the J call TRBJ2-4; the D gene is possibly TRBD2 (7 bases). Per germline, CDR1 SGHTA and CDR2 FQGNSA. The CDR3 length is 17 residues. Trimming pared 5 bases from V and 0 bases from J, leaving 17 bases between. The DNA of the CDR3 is TGTGCCAGCAGCCCTCAGGGGACTACCAGAGCCAAAAACATTCAGTACTTC. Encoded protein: CASSPQGTTRAKNIQYF.

CDR3 residues: CASSLRGTDTQYF. The CDR3 DNA is TGTGCCAGCAGTCTGAGGGGCACAGATACGCAGTATTTT. The rearrangement links TRBV27 to TRBJ2-3; D perhaps matches TRBD2 (5 bases). The CDR3 is 13 amino acids. The germline V gene encodes CDR1 MNHEY and CDR2 SMNVEV (reference sequence). The V and J ends lost 5 bases and 1 base respectively, with 7 bases between them.

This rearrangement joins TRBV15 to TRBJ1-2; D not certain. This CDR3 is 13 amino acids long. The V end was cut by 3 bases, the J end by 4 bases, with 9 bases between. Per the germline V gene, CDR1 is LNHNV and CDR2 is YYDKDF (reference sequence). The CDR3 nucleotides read TGTGCCACCAGCAGGAGGCCCCTCTATGGCTACACCTTC. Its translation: CATSRRPLYGYTF.

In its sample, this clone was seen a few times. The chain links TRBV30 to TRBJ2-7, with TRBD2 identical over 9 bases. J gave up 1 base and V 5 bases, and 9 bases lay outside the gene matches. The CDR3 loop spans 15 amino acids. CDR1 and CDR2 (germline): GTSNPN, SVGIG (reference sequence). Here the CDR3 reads CAWSPLAGGSYEQYF. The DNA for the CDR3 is TGTGCCTGGTCGCCCCTGGCGGGAGGGTCCTACGAGCAGTACTTC.

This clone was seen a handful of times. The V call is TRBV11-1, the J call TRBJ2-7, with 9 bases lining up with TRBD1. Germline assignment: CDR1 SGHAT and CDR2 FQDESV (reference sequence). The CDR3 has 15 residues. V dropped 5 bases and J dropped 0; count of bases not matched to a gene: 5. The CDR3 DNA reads TGTGCCAGCAGCCAGGGACAGGGAAGCTCCTACGAGCAGTACTTC. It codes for CASSQGQGSSYEQYF.

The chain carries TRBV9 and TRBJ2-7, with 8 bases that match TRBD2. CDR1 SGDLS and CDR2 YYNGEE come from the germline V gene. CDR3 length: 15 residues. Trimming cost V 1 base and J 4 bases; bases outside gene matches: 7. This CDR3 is CASSVRSGSPYEQYF. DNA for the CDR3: TGTGCCAGCAGCGTACGGAGCGGGAGCCCTTACGAGCAGTACTTC.